This T cell receptor beta chain emerged from a study of shared clonotypes between healthy human individuals (dated by TCRdb to 2018 to 2020). In the study overall: The cohort included a few men and a couple of women between 18 and 49 years of age. For each donor, CD4 naive and CD4 memory were each given three plates, CD8 naive was given two plates, and CD8 memory was given one plate. Blood TCR repertoires of 5 or 6 healthy adults were deeply sequenced to estimate repertoire size and the extent of clonotype sharing between individuals. To increase sequencing depth and limit assay-specific biases, different laboratories used diverse techniques to prepare libraries and sequence TCR repertoires. Each donor's leukapheresis produced roughly between roughly 0.9 and 9 billion PBMCs. On the study overall, not on this receptor specifically: Clonotypes shared by all four sorted-subset donors showed higher generation probabilities than non-shared clonotypes. Sampling was restricted to blood, and TCR repertoires in tissue are likely to differ from TCR repertoires in blood. Based on pairwise subsampling, the degree of clonotype sharing among donors was expected to be affected by sequencing depth. Because the study included a small number of donors, the genetic and exposure-history diversity represented was limited. Incomplete sequencing was indicated by rarefaction of sorted-subset datasets, despite the large sequencing depth. Sharing across a handful of donors was observed for around 5% of naive CD4, over 3% of naive CD8, 2% to 2.5% of memory CD4, and less than 0.45% of memory CD8 clonotypes. Naive subsets generally had larger estimated clonotype richness than memory subsets.

The donors were healthy, HIV-negative adults who had no recently reported acute infections or vaccinations. Only Caucasian adults living in Nashville, Tennessee, USA were represented among the donors. CD4+ T cells were enriched by magnetic negative selection, after which naive cells were positively selected on CD45RA and the negative fraction was taken as the memory subset. Blood was collected by leukapheresis, and PBMCs were isolated by Ficoll-Histopaque density gradient centrifugation and then cryopreserved in liquid nitrogen vapor phase. Analytical flow cytometry was used to check the purity and quantity of every magnetically sorted T cell population. Genomic DNA was isolated from every sorted fraction and measured by UV absorbance on a Nanodrop 2000c. Trimming removed 6 bases from V and 4 bases from J; the gene matches leave 11 bases unexplained. Reading from cysteine to phenylalanine, the CDR3 counts 17 amino acids. The read is trimmed to its CDR3 DNA, 51 bases read in frame from base 1. From a lookup of the germline V gene, CDR1 and CDR2 are LGHNA and YSLEER.

Using the deep immunoSEQ assay, TCR CDR3 regions were amplified from genomic DNA by multiplex PCR. Extracted genomic DNA from each cell subset was spread evenly across all wells of several immunoSEQ 96-well plates, with each plate serving as a replicate. For sorted subsets, roughly 200 ng of genomic DNA, equivalent to 25,000 to 35,000 T cell genomes, went into each replicate PCR. Purified libraries were quantified with a Qubit 3.0 fluorometer, sized on a Bioanalyzer 2100, and re-quantified with the KAPA Library Quantification kit. Each immunoSEQ 96-well plate was sequenced on its own single-read 150-cycle Illumina NextSeq 550 flow cell. The paper's data handling went like this. Because the immunoSEQ output held only junctional sequences and lacked quality scores, the filtering could not match the filtering applied to full-length reads. To assign V/J genes and CDR3, sequences were annotated against IMGT germline references using PyIR, a Python wrapper for IgBLAST v1.9. Reads were removed for weak V/J assignments (E-value above 1e-6), missing CDR3, stop codons, out-of-frame junctions, or ambiguous translated residues. V3J clonotypes were defined as sequences sharing an identical inferred V gene, J gene, and CDR3 amino acid sequence. To compute the percentage overlap between repertoires, the number of shared unique clonotypes was divided by the size of the smaller repertoire. RTK rarefaction, the Chao1 estimator, and Recon v2.1 estimates of unobserved clonotypes were used to assess repertoire richness. Generation probabilities for all TCRbeta clonotypes obtained by the gDNA method from a handful of donors were computed using OLGA. In TCRdb, the immuneACCESS table is reduced to in-frame sequences with V and J assigned. These tables do not hold every clone; where another copy was compared, an unresolved V gene accounts for under half, and the others remain unexplained. The D gene and trimming were derived from the DNA, and the V and J assignments and clone size from that table. Across this sample there are over 850,000 clones, with more than 75% seen only once. The ten largest account for around 0.61% of the sample.

Notes on this clone: Its antigen specificity is not known. No base qualities exist here, and no much larger clone lies one base off it.

The sample was memory CD4+ T cells from PBMCs. This specimen's cell subset or site label, per the study, means: CD45RA-negative fraction. The TCR was taken from a man between 18 and 29 years old in good health. Some clones in this sample may be carry-over from other donors' samples. The sequence links TRBV4-3 to TRBJ2-6, and 8 bases in between align with TRBD1. This receptor carries the CDR3 CASRAKVTGDGANVLTF. The nucleotide sequence is given as TGCGCCAGCAGAGCTAAGGTGACAGGGGACGGGGCCAACGTCCTGACTTTC.